The rows below give T cell receptor beta chains drawn from one sample of a study of spatial heterogeneity in lung cancer. TCRdb re-called the 5' RACE reads through MiXCR, storing one row per CDR3 protein. The data hold roughly 28,000 distinct CDR3 sequences, with just over 7% observed a single time. This material consisted of lung tumor tissue, taken at surgery. These receptors originate from a male donor with early-stage non-small cell lung cancer. The CDR3 runs from the conserved cysteine through the conserved F or W. The order of the fields is clone size, J gene, V gene, D gene, CDR3 DNA, CDR3 protein. D genes are given only for firm matches. Clone size is stated in some rows and not others, as once, few, many or a class when expanded.

>many|TRBJ1-2|TRBV7-9|.
TGTGCCAGCAGCCTGCTGGGATACTATGGCTACACCTTC
CASSLLGYYGYTF
>many|TRBJ2-3|TRBV9|.
TGTGCCAGCACCTTAACAGGTTCCACAGATACGCAGTATTTT
CASTLTGSTDTQYF
>.|TRBJ1-1|TRBV9|.
TGTGCCAGCAGCTTCACAGGACGCTTGAACACTGAAGCTTTCTTT
CASSFTGRLNTEAFF
>many|TRBJ1-5|TRBV4-3|.
TGCGCCAGCAGCCAAGATCCGGTTCAGCCCCAGCATTTT
CASSQDPVQPQHF
>many|TRBJ2-1|TRBV7-6|.
TGTGCCAGCAGCTTAGCGCATAGTAGTTACAATGAGCAGTTCTTC
CASSLAHSSYNEQFF
>many|TRBJ1-1|TRBV11-2|.
TGTGCCAGCAGCTTAGTGTTAGTTAGGACTGAAGCTTTCTTT
CASSLVLVRTEAFF
>.|TRBJ1-2|TRBV4-3|.
TGCGCCAGCAGCCAAATCGGGGTCAGTGGCTACACCTTC
CASSQIGVSGYTF
>many|TRBJ1-2|TRBV5-6|.
TGTGCCAGCAGCTTGTGGAGGGGAGCCCAGTACTATGGCTACACCTTC
CASSLWRGAQYYGYTF
>many|TRBJ2-4|TRBV5-6|TRBD2
TGTGCCAGCAGCTCCACCATTACTAGCGGGGTCCAAAACATTCAGTACTTC
CASSSTITSGVQNIQYF
>many|TRBJ2-3|TRBV28|.
TGTGCCAGCAGTTTACGGTCACACTCAGATACGCAGTATTTT
CASSLRSHSDTQYF
>many|TRBJ1-2|TRBV6-2/TRBV6-3|.
TGTGCCAGCACCCAAGGGGGGTCCGGCTACACCTTC
CASTQGGSGYTF
>many|TRBJ2-3|TRBV20-1|.
TGCAGTGCGACACCCCGATTGACAGCATTTTCGGATACGCAGTATTTT
CSATPRLTAFSDTQYF
>many|TRBJ2-3|TRBV5-1|TRBD1
TGCGCCAGCAGCTTACAGGGGAGTTTTTCAGATACGCAGTATTTT
CASSLQGSFSDTQYF
>medium-sized|TRBJ1-2|TRBV28|.
TGTGCCAGCAGTACCCCCTATGGCTACACCTTC
CASSTPYGYTF
>many|TRBJ1-2|TRBV29-1|.
TGCAGCGTCAAGGAGGTTAACTATGGCTACACCTTC
CSVKEVNYGYTF
>many|TRBJ1-3|TRBV5-1|.
TGCGCCAGCAGTCCTGGGTATGGAAACACCATATATTTT
CASSPGYGNTIYF
>many|TRBJ1-1|TRBV2|TRBD1
TGTGCCAGCCATCAAACAGGGGGCGCGGGGGGAACTGAAGCTTTCTTT
CASHQTGGAGGTEAFF
>many|TRBJ2-3|TRBV24-1|.
TGTGCCACCAGTGATTTCAGGGGACAAGATACGCAGTATTTT
CATSDFRGQDTQYF
>few|TRBJ2-6|TRBV3-1|.
TGTGCCAGCGGTTCTGGGGCCAACGTCCTGACTTTC
CASGSGANVLTF
>.|TRBJ2-5|TRBV11-2|.
TGTGCCAGCAGCTTTCCCCAGGGTACCGGGACCCAGTACTTC
CASSFPQGTGTQYF
>many|TRBJ2-3|TRBV5-5|TRBD1
TGTGCCAGCCTGCCCGGACAGGGAACAGATACGCAGTATTTT
CASLPGQGTDTQYF
>medium-sized|TRBJ1-5|TRBV20-1|TRBD1
TGCAGTGCAAAGACAGGGACCCAGCCCCAGCATTTT
CSAKTGTQPQHF
>many|TRBJ2-5|TRBV11-3|TRBD1
TGTGCCAGCAGCCGGACAGGCGGGACCCAGTACTTC
CASSRTGGTQYF
>.|TRBJ2-7|TRBV20-1|TRBD1
TGCAGTGCTAGCGGGACAGTAGGATACGAGCAGTACTTC
CSASGTVGYEQYF
>few|TRBJ2-1|TRBV27|.
TGTGCCAGCAGTTACTCCTACAATGAGCAGTTCTTC
CASSYSYNEQFF